A single sample gave rise to the 24 T cell receptor beta chains below, sequenced in a study of human CD8 memory T cell subsets. The authors made TCR beta libraries using UMI-labeled 5' RACE. TCRdb reprocessed the 5' RACE reads, keeping one entry per CDR3 protein, no DNA. With approximately 9,000 distinct CDR3 sequences in the sample, the ten largest clones hold 22%. Sequencing was done on a sample of CD8+ T cells from PBMCs. These receptors were taken from a human donor in good health.

This chain links TRBV6-4 with TRBJ2-3; there is no DNA to check the TCRdb D call of TRBD1. The CDR3 consists of 13 residues. Germline V CDR1 and CDR2: MRHNA, SNTAGT. CDR3 loop: CASAGTTTDTQYF.

In terms of frequency, this clonotype is medium-sized. The rearrangement joins TRBV27 to TRBJ2-2; the TCRdb call, TRBD1, lacks DNA for checking. From germline, CDR1 is MNHEY and CDR2 SMNVEV (reference sequence). This CDR3 is built from 12 residues. CDR3 amino acids: CASSLGGGELFF.

By frequency, this clonotype is medium-sized (0.01 to 0.1%). This sequence joins TRBV6-5 and TRBJ1-5; TCRdb reports TRBD1, a call that lacks DNA to check it against. This CDR3 has 15 residues. Looked up from germline, CDR1 is MNHEY and CDR2 is SVGAGI. The CDR3 region is CASSPRGASNQPQHF.

The rearrangement joins TRBV3-1 to TRBJ2-1. CDR1 and CDR2 from the germline V gene are LGHDT and YNNKEL (reference sequence). The CDR3 runs 15 residues. The CDR3 is CASSQAWGSYNEQFF.

The chain is built from TRBV11-3 and TRBJ2-3; there is no DNA to check the TCRdb D call of TRBD1. CDR3 length: 15 amino acids. From germline, CDR1 is SGHNT and CDR2 YENEEA. The CDR3 sequence is CASSARWQGTDTQYF. The entire variable domain, with the rest obtained from reference TRBV11-3 and TRBJ2-3, is as follows: EAGVVQSPRYKIIEKKQPVAFWCNPISGHNTLYWYLQNLGQGPELLIRYENEEAVDDSQLPKDRFSAERLKGVDSTLKIQPAELGDSAVYLCASSARWQGTDTQYFGPGTRLTVL.

The gene calls are TRBV25-1 and TRBJ1-3; TCRdb reports TRBD1, a call that lacks DNA to check it against. The germline gives CDR1 MGHDK, CDR2 SYGVNS. The CDR3 is 13 residues long. CDR3 sequence: CASSTGTGNTIYF.

The chain carries TRBV7-9 and TRBJ2-7; the D call of TRBD1 rests on TCRdb alone, since no DNA is present to check it. CDR3 size: 12 residues. Germline V gene data show CDR1 as SEHNR and CDR2 as FQNEAQ (reference sequence). The CDR3 here is CASSSGQYEQYF.

Judged by frequency, this clonotype is medium-sized. V gene TRBV29-1 combines with J gene TRBJ2-5; the TCRdb D gene call, TRBD2, has no DNA to confirm it. The CDR3 runs to 13 residues. The germline V gene encodes CDR1 SQVTM and CDR2 ANQGSEA. CDR3 loop: CSVEGLDQETQYF.

Measured by frequency, this clonotype is medium-sized. CDR3 protein: CASALSGDYEQYF. The J gene is TRBJ2-7, the V gene TRBV7-9; as DNA is missing, the TRBD2 call by TCRdb cannot be tested. The CDR3 runs to 13 residues. Germline V lookup: CDR1 SEHNR, CDR2 FQNEAQ (reference sequence).

This chain uses TRBV28 with TRBJ2-7; lacking DNA, the TRBD1 call made by TCRdb goes unchecked. Germline loops: CDR1 MDHEN, CDR2 SYDVKM. CDR3 length: 16 residues. The CDR3 loop reads CASSFPLGGVHYEQYF.

V is TRBV5-1 and J is TRBJ2-1. This CDR3 has 14 residues. The V gene's germline CDR1 is SGHRS and CDR2 YFSETQ. The CDR3 sequence is CASSVESSYNEQFF.

The chain combines TRBV28 with TRBJ2-1. The CDR3 has 15 residues. Germline V gives CDR1 MDHEN, CDR2 SYDVKM. The CDR3 sequence is CASSYIADSYNEQFF.

This chain joins TRBV9 and TRBJ2-3; the TCRdb D gene call, TRBD2, has no DNA to confirm it. This CDR3 spans 17 amino acids. Germline V gene lookup returns CDR1 SGDLS and CDR2 YYNGEE. The chain's CDR3 is CASSGPRRGGPSDTQYF.

The J gene is TRBJ2-3, the V gene TRBV29-1. This CDR3 comprises 12 residues. Germline V gene sequence: CDR1 SQVTM, CDR2 ANQGSEA. The CDR3 loop is CSVESVRDTQYF.

The chain recombines TRBV2 with TRBJ2-5; TCRdb designates TRBD2, a call that cannot be tested without DNA. Germline V CDR1 and CDR2: SNHLY, FYNNEI. The CDR3 extends over 16 amino acids. CDR3 sequence reads: CASKGLAGGRQETQYF.

V is TRBV7-9 and J is TRBJ2-3. The CDR3 consists of 13 residues. CDR1 SEHNR and CDR2 FQNEAQ come from the germline V gene (reference sequence). The CDR3 spells CASSDSNWDTQYF.

The genes are TRBV6-4 and TRBJ2-2; TCRdb picks TRBD1, but there is no DNA to check that call. The germline CDR1 and CDR2 sequences are MRHNA and SNTAGT. There are 13 residues in the CDR3. Here the CDR3 reads CASSDRGTGELFF.

This sequence joins TRBV5-1 and TRBJ2-7. The CDR3 runs to 13 residues. Germline values: CDR1 SGHRS, CDR2 YFSETQ. CDR3 sequence: CASSFGSSYEQYF.

The V call is TRBV29-1, the J call TRBJ2-1; no DNA is available, so the TRBD2 call from TCRdb remains unchecked. In germline, CDR1 is SQVTM, CDR2 ANQGSEA. This CDR3 is 12 amino acids long. CDR3 in amino acids: CSVFAREGIQFF.

The chain recombines TRBV28 with TRBJ2-7; TCRdb returns TRBD1, unconfirmable since there is no DNA. The CDR3 is made up of 14 amino acids. Germline loops: CDR1 MDHEN, CDR2 SYDVKM. CDR3 amino acids: CASSPRTGSYEQYF.

This chain links TRBV19 with TRBJ2-7; as DNA is missing, the TRBD1 call by TCRdb cannot be tested. Germline-derived CDR1 and CDR2 are LNHDA and SQIVND (reference sequence). The CDR3 runs to 16 residues. CDR3 in amino acids: CASSSDAGTAGYEQYF.

According to its frequency, this clonotype is medium-sized (0.01 to 0.1%). The rearrangement uses TRBV13 and TRBJ2-1. CDR1 is PRHDT and CDR2 is FYEKMQ in the germline V gene (reference sequence). The CDR3 covers 15 residues. The CDR3 sequence is CASSLVDPIGNEQFF.

The rearrangement links TRBV7-9 to TRBJ2-3; TCRdb calls TRBD2, which cannot be checked without DNA. Germline lookup yields CDR1 SEHNR and CDR2 FQNEAQ (reference sequence). The CDR3 totals 15 residues. The chain's CDR3 is CASSWEGGATDTQYF.

Here the CDR3 reads CASSSGSGTGSYEQYF. The chain is built from TRBV7-9 and TRBJ2-7; TCRdb proposes TRBD1, but this gene call is untestable without DNA. Germline V gene lookup returns CDR1 SEHNR and CDR2 FQNEAQ (reference sequence). CDR3 length: 16 amino acids.